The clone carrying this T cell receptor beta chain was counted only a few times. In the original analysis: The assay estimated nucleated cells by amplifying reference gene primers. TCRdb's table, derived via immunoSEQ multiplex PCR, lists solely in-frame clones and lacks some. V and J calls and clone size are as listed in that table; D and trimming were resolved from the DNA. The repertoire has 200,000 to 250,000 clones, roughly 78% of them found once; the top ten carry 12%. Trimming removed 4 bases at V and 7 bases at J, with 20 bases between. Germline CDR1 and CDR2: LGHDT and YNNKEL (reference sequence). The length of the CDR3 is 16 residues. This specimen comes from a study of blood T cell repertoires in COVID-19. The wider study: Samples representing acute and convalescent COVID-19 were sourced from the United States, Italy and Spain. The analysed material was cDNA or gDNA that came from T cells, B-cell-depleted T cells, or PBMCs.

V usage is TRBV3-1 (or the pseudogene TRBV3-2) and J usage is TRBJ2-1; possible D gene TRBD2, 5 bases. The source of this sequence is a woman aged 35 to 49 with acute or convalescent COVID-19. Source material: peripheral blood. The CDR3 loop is CASSPFGDRGSNEQFF. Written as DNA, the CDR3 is TGTGCCAGCAGCCCTTTCGGGGATCGGGGTAGTAATGAGCAGTTCTTC.